This T cell receptor beta chain comes out of a study of Ad26.COV2.S vaccination and SARS-CoV-2 variants. Background on the study: A participant enrolled in the COV1001 Ad26.COV2.S trial arm provided the sample. Into the muscle, Ad26.COV2.S was dosed once or twice, 56 days apart.

Study results and caveats: The breadth of spike-specific CD8+ and CD4+ T cell responses after vaccination was reportedly substantial. There was a possibility that the TCR breadth and depth analyses underestimated total T cell responses.

Treatment meaning: about 20 received Ad26.COV2.S at low or high dose, single or two shots; about 5 received placebo; per-sample allocation not given. Day 63 following the first vaccine or placebo injection was when the samples were taken. The V segment lost 2 bases and the J segment 5 bases; nucleotides outside the gene matches: 8. Germline lookup yields CDR1 GTSNPN and CDR2 SVGIG (reference sequence). The CDR3 totals 15 residues. This table comes from immunoSEQ multiplex PCR, and its TCRdb copy is limited to in-frame clones, with some not included. The data contain roughly 510,000 clones, 87% of them seen just once; the ten biggest clones take up 13%. Points on this clone: Antigen: not known.

The rearrangement uses TRBV30 and TRBJ2-5; 10 bases match TRBD2. The sequencing used peripheral blood, collected in a trial of Ad26.COV2.S vaccine versus placebo. This receptor was identified in a person aged 18-60 years who received the Ad26.COV2.S COVID-19 vaccine or a placebo. CDR3 sequence: CAWSPTSGAGETQYF. The DNA for the CDR3 is TGTGCCTGGAGTCCCACTAGCGGGGCGGGTGAGACCCAGTACTTC.